This entry lists 27 T cell receptor beta chains sequenced from one sample in a study of T cells in Graves' hyperthyroidism and ophthalmopathy. What was amplified from RNA transcripts were TCR beta CDR3 regions. RT-PCR in the first round (using the HTBI primer set) targeted the TCR CDR3. TCRdb re-called the multiplex PCR reads with MiXCR, one entry per CDR3 protein. Among roughly 840,000 distinct CDR3 sequences listed, 35% to 40% were seen once. The specimen was blood. The source is a young man with Graves' hyperthyroidism.

This clonotype was seen only a few times. The chain carries TRBV5-1 and TRBJ2-7; 9 bases align to TRBD1. This CDR3 region has 14 residues. J gave up 5 bases and V 8 bases, and 11 bases lay outside the gene matches. Looked up from germline, CDR1 is SGHRS and CDR2 is YFSETQ. DNA for the CDR3: TGCGCCAGGCCGAGGACAGGGGCAGCGGACGAGCAGTACTTC. Its translation is CARPRTGAADEQYF.

This clonotype came up a few times. The chain joins TRBV9 to TRBJ2-2; D not certain. This CDR3 has 16 amino acids. Trimming removed 4 bases from V and 0 bases from J, with 13 bases in between. Germline loops: CDR1 SGDLS, CDR2 YYNGEE. CDR3 sequence (DNA): TGTGCCAGCAGCTCCAGCCATGGAGCGAACACCGGGGAGCTGTTTTTT. It translates to CASSSSHGANTGELFF.

Turning to this clonotype: This CDR3 fails to terminate in the conserved phenylalanine or tryptophan, so it likely reflects a read error. This chain links TRBV10-3 with TRBJ1-1, with 9 bases that match TRBD1. CDR3 length: 14 amino acids. Germline lookup yields CDR1 ENHRY and CDR2 SYGVKD. In DNA form, the CDR3 reads TGTGCCAGCAGTTACTCCGGGACAGGGTCTGAAGCTTTCCTT. This encodes CASSYSGTGSEAFL.

In its sample, this clonotype was seen a few times. The J gene is TRBJ2-5, the V gene TRBV7-2; tentative D call: TRBD2 (7 bases). Trimming took 2 bases from V and 5 from J, leaving 15 bases between them. In germline, CDR1 is SGHTA, CDR2 FQGNSA. The CDR3 has 15 amino acids. The CDR3 spells CASSLKVGGRETQYF. The CDR3 nucleotides are TGTGCCAGCAGCTTAAAGGTCGGGGGGCGGGAGACCCAGTACTTC.

The chain recombines TRBV4-2 with TRBJ1-1; D is ambiguous. The CDR3 spans 15 residues. The V end lost 0 bases, the J end lost 4 bases, and 12 bases lay between the germline ends. From germline, CDR1 is LGHNA and CDR2 YNFKEQ. CDR3 residues: CASSQETGLATEAFF. The CDR3, as DNA: TGTGCCAGCAGCCAAGAGACGGGATTGGCCACTGAAGCTTTCTTT.

The chain combines TRBV7-9 with TRBJ2-3; the D gene is possibly TRBD2 (6 bases). The V end was cut by 6 bases, the J end by 5 bases, with 9 bases between. The CDR3 is 12 residues long. Germline CDR1 and CDR2: SEHNR and FQNEAQ (reference sequence). The CDR3: CASSSGEDTQYF. CDR3 DNA sequence: TGTGCCAGCAGTTCGGGGGAAGATACGCAGTATTTT.

DNA for the CDR3: TGTGCCAGCAGTGAGAACAGGGGACGACAGCCCCAGTACTTC. Its protein is CASSENRGRQPQYF. The chain has TRBV2 and TRBJ2-5; 7 nucleotides match TRBD1. Trimming removed 3 bases from V and 9 bases from J; junction bases left unmatched: 10. Germline V gives CDR1 SNHLY, CDR2 FYNNEI. This CDR3 has 14 residues.

The chain has TRBV7-3 and TRBJ1-5; 7 nucleotides line up with TRBD1. Looked up from germline, CDR1 is SGHTA and CDR2 is FQGTGA. The V and J ends lost 4 bases and 3 bases, in that order; junction bases with no gene match: 12. This CDR3 has 17 amino acids. The CDR3 here is CASSWGRDSVNNQPQHF. The DNA for the CDR3 is TGTGCCAGCAGCTGGGGACGGGACAGTGTGAACAATCAGCCCCAGCATTTT.

The table lists this clonotype with a few counts. The V gene is TRBV7-2, the J gene TRBJ2-7; D is possibly TRBD1 or TRBD2 (5 bases each). The germline gives CDR1 SGHTA, CDR2 FQGNSA. V lost 1 base, J lost 2 bases, and 9 bases lay in between. The CDR3 consists of 14 residues. The CDR3 sequence: CASSLGGSAYEQYF. The CDR3 nucleotides read TGTGCCAGCAGCTTAGGGGGGTCGGCCTACGAGCAGTACTTC.

The J gene is TRBJ2-7, the V gene TRBV13; perhaps TRBD2 as D (5 bases). V lost 4 bases to trimming and J lost 2 bases, with 12 bases between them. The CDR3 has 14 amino acids. Germline V lookup: CDR1 PRHDT, CDR2 FYEKMQ (reference sequence). CDR3 nucleotide sequence: TGTGCCAGCAGCTCCCGGGAATCTACCTACGAGCAGTACTTC. Its translation: CASSSRESTYEQYF.

This rearrangement joins TRBV9 to TRBJ1-1; a possible D gene is TRBD1 (6 bases). The germline V gene has CDR1 SGDLS and CDR2 YYNGEE. The CDR3 contains 14 residues. V dropped 5 bases and J dropped 1 base, with 12 bases sitting between them. The CDR3 reads CASRWTAKNTEAFF. The CDR3 nucleotides are TGTGCCAGCAGATGGACAGCCAAGAACACTGAAGCTTTCTTT.

This clonotype was detected ten times or more. Because it lacks the conserved phenylalanine or tryptophan at the end, this CDR3 is likely a read error. It is unclear where the CDR3 begins or ends on the DNA, so no DNA is shown, and the CDR3 is as TCRdb lists it. V and J are TRBV14 and TRBJ1-1. The CDR3 spans 9 amino acids, including both terminal residues. In germline, CDR1 is SGHDN, CDR2 FVKESK. CDR3 sequence reads: CASSPEGFE.

V is TRBV7-2 and J is TRBJ1-5; 8 bases are a match to TRBD1. The CDR3 sequence is 17 residues long. The V and J ends lost 1 base and 7 bases, in that order; junction bases with no gene match: 12. CDR1 is SGHTA and CDR2 is FQGNSA in the germline V gene. This CDR3 is CASSLGTHRDRPQPQHF. In DNA form, the CDR3 reads TGTGCCAGCAGCTTAGGGACACACCGGGACAGGCCACAGCCCCAGCATTTT.

This clonotype was picked up a small number of times. The chain carries TRBV7-3 and TRBJ2-2, with D unclear. In germline, CDR1 is SGHTA, CDR2 FQGTGA. The CDR3 is made up of 14 amino acids. V shed 5 bases and J shed 5 bases, with 12 bases lying between them. The CDR3 sequence is CASSPTLGTGELFF. The CDR3 DNA reads TGTGCCAGCAGCCCTACCCTAGGGACCGGGGAGCTGTTTTTT.

This clonotype has only a few counts. This rearrangement joins TRBV12-3 or TRBV12-4 to TRBJ1-6; D is perhaps TRBD1 (5 bases). CDR3 length equals 14 residues. The germline V and J ends were trimmed by 3 bases and 8 bases, with 11 bases remaining between them. This chain's CDR3 is CASSFGGWDSPLHF. CDR3 sequence (DNA): TGTGCCAGCAGTTTTGGGGGTTGGGATTCACCCCTCCACTTT.

Of note for this clonotype: A single base separates this from a much larger clone, so it may be a read error. The chain uses TRBV7-9 and TRBJ1-2; no firm D call. CDR3 size: 13 residues. CDR1 and CDR2 from the germline V gene are SEHNR and FQNEAQ (reference sequence). CDR3 in DNA: TGTACCAGCAGCTTTGAACTGCGGGGTGGCTACACCTTC. It is translated as CTSSFELRGGYTF.

This clonotype was seen more than once but under ten times. The chain couples TRBV5-6 to TRBJ1-5; a weak D match, TRBD1 (6 bases). Deletions cut 6 bases from V and 7 bases from J, with 11 bases between. The CDR3 sequence is 12 residues long. Germline values: CDR1 SGHDT, CDR2 YYEEEE. The DNA of the CDR3 is TGTGCCAGCATCCCAGGGGTACAGCCCCAGCATTTT. Its translation: CASIPGVQPQHF.

The chain links TRBV20-1 to TRBJ1-4; a weak D match, TRBD1 (6 bases). With 4 bases removed from V and 8 bases from J, the gap between germline ends came to 14 bases. Germline V CDR1 and CDR2: DFQATT, SNEGSKA (reference sequence). This CDR3 region has 13 residues. CDR3 sequence reads: CSAILTGTEKLFF. For the CDR3, the DNA is TGCAGTGCTATCCTAACAGGGACCGAAAAACTGTTTTTT.

The V and J genes are TRBV12-3 or TRBV12-4 and TRBJ1-5, with TRBD1 as a possible D gene (5 bases). The CDR3 contains 17 residues. V dropped 3 bases and J dropped 6 bases, with 21 bases sitting between them. The CDR3 DNA sequence: TGTGCCAGCAGTTTGGGGCTAGGCTATCAAGGCGGTCAGCCCCAGCATTTT. The encoded protein is CASSLGLGYQGGQPQHF.

In its sample, this clonotype was seen many times. At one of its ends the junction is not consistent with the germline gene, which may arise from a read error. The V call is TRBV7-2, the J call TRBJ1-5, with 9 nucleotides matching TRBD1. There are 13 residues in the CDR3. CDR1 is SGHTA and CDR2 is FQGNSA in the germline V gene. The CDR3 DNA reads TGTGCCAGCAGCTTCACACCCGGGACAGGGCTTGGTTTT. It encodes CASSFTPGTGLGF.

The CDR3 spells CASNVAGGSDEQYF. The CDR3 DNA is TGTGCCAGCAACGTAGCGGGGGGTTCCGACGAGCAGTACTTC. The V and J genes are TRBV5-6 and TRBJ2-7, with 10 bases identical to TRBD2. V trimming: 6 bases; J trimming: 5 bases; junction bases outside the gene matches: 8. Germline V gene data show CDR1 as SGHDT and CDR2 as YYEEEE. The CDR3 consists of 14 residues.

The gene calls are TRBV10-2 and TRBJ2-7; TRBD1 is a possible D gene (6 bases). The CDR3 is 14 amino acids. V lost 1 base, J lost 6 bases, and 13 bases lay in between. From germline, CDR1 is WSHSY and CDR2 SAAADI. Here the CDR3 DNA reads TGCGCCAGCAGTGAGTGGCAGGGGAGAAGCGAGCAGTACTTC. As protein: CASSEWQGRSEQYF.

V usage is TRBV20-1 and J usage is TRBJ2-5; 8 nucleotides line up with TRBD1. Germline lookup yields CDR1 DFQATT and CDR2 SNEGSKA (reference sequence). The CDR3 is 12 residues long. Written as DNA, the CDR3 is TGCAGCATCGGACAGGGACAAGAGACCCAGTACTTC. Translated, it gives CSIGQGQETQYF.

This clonotype was seen repeatedly, ten times or more. The V call is TRBV7-8, the J call TRBJ1-2; 7 bases fit TRBD1. The germline gives CDR1 SGHVS, CDR2 FQNEAQ. V trimming: 3 bases; J trimming: 3 bases; junction bases outside the gene matches: 4. CDR3 size: 14 residues. CDR3 DNA sequence: TGTGCCAGCAGCTTGGTAGGGGGCGACTATGGCTACACCTTC. Protein product: CASSLVGGDYGYTF.

The gene calls are TRBV19 and TRBJ1-1; tentative D call: TRBD1 (5 bases). The CDR3 covers 16 residues. CDR1 LNHDA and CDR2 SQIVND come from the germline V gene (reference sequence). V lost 7 bases and J 1 base, leaving 19 bases between the germline ends. CDR3 sequence: CASILTGAGPNTEAFF. The CDR3 coding sequence is TGTGCCAGTATCCTCACCGGGGCAGGGCCGAACACTGAAGCTTTCTTT.

On this clonotype itself: A much bigger clone sits one base away, suggesting this may be a read error. V is TRBV7-8 and J is TRBJ1-5; 7 bases map to TRBD1. The length of the CDR3 is 16 residues. V lost 5 bases and J lost 3; bases outside the gene matches: 10. Germline CDR1 is SGHVS and CDR2 is FQNEAQ. The CDR3 coding sequence is TGTGCCAGCAGCCTCCGCCAGACAGGGTTCAATCAGCCCCAGCATTTT. This sequence encodes CASSLRQTGFNQPQHF. The full variable domain, its missing parts supplied by reference TRBV7-8 and TRBJ1-5, is GAGVSQSPRYKVAKRGQDVALRCDPISGHVSLFWYQQALGQGPEFLTYFQNEAQLDKSGLPSDRFFAERPEGSVSTLKIQRTQQEDSAVYLCASSLRQTGFNQPQHFGDGTRLSIL.

This clonotype has just a few counts. The chain combines TRBV6-6 with TRBJ2-7; TRBD1 might be the D (6 bases). CDR3 length: 13 residues. V was trimmed by 5 bases and J by 9 bases, leaving 17 bases between them. Per germline, CDR1 MNHNY and CDR2 SVGAGI (reference sequence). In DNA, the CDR3 is TGTGCCAGCAGTCCCGACAGGAGCAGAATGCAGTACTTC. Amino acid sequence: CASSPDRSRMQYF.